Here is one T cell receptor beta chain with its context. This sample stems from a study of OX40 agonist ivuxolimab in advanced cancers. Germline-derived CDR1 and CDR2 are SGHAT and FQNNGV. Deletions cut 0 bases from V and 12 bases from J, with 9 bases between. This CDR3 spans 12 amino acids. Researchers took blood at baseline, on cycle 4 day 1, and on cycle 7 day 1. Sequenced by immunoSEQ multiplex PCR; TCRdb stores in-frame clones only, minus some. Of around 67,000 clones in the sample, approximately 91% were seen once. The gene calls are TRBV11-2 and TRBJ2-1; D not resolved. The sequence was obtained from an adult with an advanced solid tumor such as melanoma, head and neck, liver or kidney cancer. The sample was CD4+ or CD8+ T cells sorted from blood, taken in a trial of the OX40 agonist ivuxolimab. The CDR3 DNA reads TGTGCCAGCAGCTTAGATCGGTTATCGCAGTTCTTC. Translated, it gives CASSLDRLSQFF.